Listed below are T cell receptor beta chains from one sample, sequenced in a study of technical replicates of blood from several donors. The method was immunoSEQ multiplex PCR; TCRdb's version includes in-frame clones alone and lacks a portion of them. The sample has about 75,000 clones, 97% seen once. Sequencing was carried out using T cells isolated from PBMCs. The receptors shown here come from a human donor in good health. Both conserved end residues are trimmed from each CDR3. D genes are given only for firm matches.

cdr3_aa v_call d_call j_call
AVASTSTDTQY TRBV6-5 . TRBJ2-3
AWGPERVSSGSEQF TRBV30 . TRBJ2-1
AVLEGHPNLNYGYT TRBV10-3 . TRBJ1-2
ASSLWREGLFQETQY TRBV13 TRBD2 TRBJ2-5
ASSPLTGTAYEQY TRBV4-3 TRBD1 TRBJ2-7
ASSQQGVHEKLF TRBV7-2 . TRBJ1-4
AWSVPRGKYGYT TRBV30 . TRBJ1-2
AISESGGNTGELF TRBV10-3 TRBD2 TRBJ2-2
ATSRVRWQGEKLF TRBV15 . TRBJ1-4
ASRRVGGRGQPQH TRBV6-6 . TRBJ1-5
ASSPPPGESTNEKLF TRBV7-2 . TRBJ1-4